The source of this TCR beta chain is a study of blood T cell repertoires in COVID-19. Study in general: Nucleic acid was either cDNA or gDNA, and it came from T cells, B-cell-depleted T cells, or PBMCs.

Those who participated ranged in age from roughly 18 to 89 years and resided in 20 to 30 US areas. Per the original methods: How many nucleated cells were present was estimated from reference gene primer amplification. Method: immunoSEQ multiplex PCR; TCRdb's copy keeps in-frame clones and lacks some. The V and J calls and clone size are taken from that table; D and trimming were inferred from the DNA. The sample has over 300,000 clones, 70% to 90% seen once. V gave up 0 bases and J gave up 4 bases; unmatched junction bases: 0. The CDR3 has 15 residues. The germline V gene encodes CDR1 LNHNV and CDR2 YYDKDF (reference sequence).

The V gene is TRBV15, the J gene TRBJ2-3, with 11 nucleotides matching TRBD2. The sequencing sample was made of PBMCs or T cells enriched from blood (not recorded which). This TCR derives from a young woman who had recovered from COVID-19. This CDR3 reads CATSRDSGGADTQYF. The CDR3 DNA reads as TGTGCCACCAGCAGAGATAGCGGGGGGGCAGATACGCAGTATTTT.